The T cell receptor beta chain described here comes from a study of T cell responses to AZD1222 COVID-19 vaccine. Turning to this clone: The antigen is not known.

Researchers grouped second doses given at about 4 or about 12 weeks into one pool. TCRdb's table, derived via immunoSEQ multiplex PCR, lists solely in-frame clones and lacks some. The sample holds about 130,000 clones, 75% to 90% seen once. Broader study findings: Unmutated variant regions are reportedly the target of nearly half of TCRs that are spike-specific. Every sample of the repertoires postdated the peak T cell response.

The CDR3 is 15 amino acids. CDR1 and CDR2 (germline): LGHDT, YNNKEL (reference sequence). Trimming left V 4 bases short and J 2 bases short, with 12 bases between. The V gene is TRBV3-1 (or the pseudogene TRBV3-2), the J gene TRBJ1-5; D unclear. This material consisted of peripheral blood, taken 28 days after the second AZD1222 dose. This clonotype was obtained from an adult who received the AZD1222 COVID-19 vaccine. The CDR3 DNA is TGTGCCAGCAGCCCGGATGGACTGGGCAATCAGCCCCAGCATTTT. Translated: CASSPDGLGNQPQHF.